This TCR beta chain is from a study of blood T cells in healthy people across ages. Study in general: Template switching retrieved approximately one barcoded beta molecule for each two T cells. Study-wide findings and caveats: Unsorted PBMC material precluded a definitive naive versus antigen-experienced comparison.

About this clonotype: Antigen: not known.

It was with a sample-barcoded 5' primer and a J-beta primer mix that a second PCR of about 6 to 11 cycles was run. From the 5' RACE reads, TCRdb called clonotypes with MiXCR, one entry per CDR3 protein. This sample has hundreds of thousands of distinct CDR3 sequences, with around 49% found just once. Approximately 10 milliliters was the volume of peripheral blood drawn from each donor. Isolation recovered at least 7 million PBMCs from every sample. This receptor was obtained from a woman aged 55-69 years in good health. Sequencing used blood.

In DNA, the CDR3 is TGCGCCAGCAGCCCAGCCGCGGGAACGTACAATGAGCAGTTCTTC. It encodes CASSPAAGTYNEQFF. The chain links TRBV5-1 to TRBJ2-1; TRBD2 might be the D (6 bases). The CDR3 sequence is 15 residues long. With 4 bases removed from V and 4 bases from J, the gap between germline ends came to 15 bases. Germline V gene lookup returns CDR1 SGHRS and CDR2 YFSETQ.